This entry features one T cell receptor beta chain sequence. Its antigen remains unidentified. This CDR3 has 11 residues. Germline V gene data show CDR1 as SGHNT and CDR2 as YYREEE (reference sequence). The germline V and J ends were trimmed by 2 bases and 8 bases, with 7 bases remaining between them. The data belong to a study of OX40 agonist ivuxolimab in advanced cancers. Study-level background: As their treatment, patients were administered ivuxolimab, an agonistic anti-OX40 (CD134) antibody.

Data came from immunoSEQ multiplex PCR; TCRdb stores just in-frame clones and leaves some out. The sample contains fewer than 85,000 clones, around 90% of which appear only once. Exclusion applied to patients with autoimmune disease history or systemic immunosuppression. Whole-study results and caveats: Among the lowest peripheral clonal expansion occurred in 0.1-3.0 mg/kg partial responders. Clones of CD4+ and CD8+ blood T cells grew by week 6 at doses of 0.1 to 3.0 mg/kg.

This receptor was obtained from an adult with an advanced solid tumor such as melanoma, head and neck, liver or kidney cancer. This chain connects TRBV5-4 to TRBJ1-2; D is uncertain. Here the sequenced sample was CD4+ or CD8+ T cells sorted from blood, taken in a trial of the OX40 agonist ivuxolimab. The CDR3: CASSFLSGYTF. In nucleotides, the CDR3 is TGTGCCAGCAGCTTTCTTTCCGGCTACACCTTC. Complete variable domain (other parts from reference TRBV5-4 and TRBJ1-2): ETGVTQSPTHLIKTRGQQVTLRCSSQSGHNTVSWYQQALGQGPQFIFQYYREEENGRGNFPPRFSGLQFPNYSSELNVNALELDDSALYLCASSFLSGYTFGSGTRLTVV.